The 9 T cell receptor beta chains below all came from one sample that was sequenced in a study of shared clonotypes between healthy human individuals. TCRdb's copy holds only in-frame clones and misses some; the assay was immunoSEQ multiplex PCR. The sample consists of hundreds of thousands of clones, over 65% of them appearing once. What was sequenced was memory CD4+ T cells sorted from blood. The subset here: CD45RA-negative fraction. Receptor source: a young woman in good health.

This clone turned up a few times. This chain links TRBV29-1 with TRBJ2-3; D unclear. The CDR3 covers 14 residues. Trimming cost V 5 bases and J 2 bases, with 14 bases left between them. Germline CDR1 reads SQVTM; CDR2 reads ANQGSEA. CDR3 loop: CSVSRAAHTDTQYF. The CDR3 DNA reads TGCAGCGTTTCTCGGGCAGCTCACACAGATACGCAGTATTTT.

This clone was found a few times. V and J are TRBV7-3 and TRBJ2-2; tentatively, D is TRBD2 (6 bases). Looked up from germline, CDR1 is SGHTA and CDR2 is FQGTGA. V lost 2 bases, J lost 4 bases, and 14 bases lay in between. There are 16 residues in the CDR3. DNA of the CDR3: TGTGCCAGCAGCTTAGAATCGGGAGTCGGCACCGGGGAGCTGTTTTTT. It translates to CASSLESGVGTGELFF.

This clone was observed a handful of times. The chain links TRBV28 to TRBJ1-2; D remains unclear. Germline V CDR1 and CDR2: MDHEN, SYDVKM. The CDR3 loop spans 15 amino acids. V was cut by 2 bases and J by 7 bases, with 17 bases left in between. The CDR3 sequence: CASSLSRLGIFGYTF. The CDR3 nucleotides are TGTGCCAGCAGTTTAAGTAGGTTGGGGATCTTTGGCTACACCTTC.

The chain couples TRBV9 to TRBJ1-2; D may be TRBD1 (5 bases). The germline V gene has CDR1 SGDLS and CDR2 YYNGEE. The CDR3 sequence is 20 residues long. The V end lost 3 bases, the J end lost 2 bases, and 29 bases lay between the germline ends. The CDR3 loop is CASSGSQPQDTRLGNYGYTF. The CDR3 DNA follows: TGTGCCAGCAGCGGGTCCCAACCGCAGGACACCCGCCTAGGGAACTATGGCTACACCTTC. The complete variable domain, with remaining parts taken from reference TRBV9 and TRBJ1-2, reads DSGVTQTPKHLITATGQRVTLRCSPRSGDLSVYWYQQSLDQGLQFLIQYYNGEERAKGNILERFSAQQFPDLHSELNLSSLELGDSALYFCASSGSQPQDTRLGNYGYTFGSGTRLTVV.

CDR3 coding DNA: TGCGCCAGCAGCAGAGAGTCAGATACGCAGTATTTT. As protein: CASSRESDTQYF. The chain uses TRBV5-1 and TRBJ2-3; no clear D gene. The CDR3 runs to 12 residues. Per the germline V gene, CDR1 is SGHRS and CDR2 is YFSETQ. V lost 4 bases to trimming and J lost 4 bases, with 7 bases between them.

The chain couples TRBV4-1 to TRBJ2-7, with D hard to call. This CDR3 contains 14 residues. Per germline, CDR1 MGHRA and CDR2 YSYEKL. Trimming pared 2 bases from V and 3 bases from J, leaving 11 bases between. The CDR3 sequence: CASSQRDFGYEQYF. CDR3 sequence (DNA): TGCGCCAGCAGCCAACGTGACTTCGGCTACGAGCAGTACTTC.

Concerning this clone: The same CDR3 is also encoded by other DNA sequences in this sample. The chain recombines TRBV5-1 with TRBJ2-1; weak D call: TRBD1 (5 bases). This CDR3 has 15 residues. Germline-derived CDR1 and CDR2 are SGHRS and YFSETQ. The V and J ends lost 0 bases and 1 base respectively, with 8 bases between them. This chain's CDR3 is CASSLASGSYNEQFF. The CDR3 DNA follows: TGCGCCAGCAGCTTGGCTTCAGGGTCCTACAATGAGCAGTTCTTC. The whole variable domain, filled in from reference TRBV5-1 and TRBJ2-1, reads KAGVTQTPRYLIKTRGQQVTLSCSPISGHRSVSWYQQTPGQGLQFLFEYFSETQRNKGNFPGRFSGRQFSNSRSEMNVSTLELGDSALYLCASSLASGSYNEQFFGPGTRLTVL.

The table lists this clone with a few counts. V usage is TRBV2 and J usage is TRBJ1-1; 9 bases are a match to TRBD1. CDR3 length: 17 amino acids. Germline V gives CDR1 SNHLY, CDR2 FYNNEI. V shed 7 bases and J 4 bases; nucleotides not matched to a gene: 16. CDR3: CASNAGTGSTETTEAFF. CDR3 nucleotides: TGTGCCAGCAATGCCGGGACAGGGTCCACAGAGACCACTGAAGCTTTCTTT.

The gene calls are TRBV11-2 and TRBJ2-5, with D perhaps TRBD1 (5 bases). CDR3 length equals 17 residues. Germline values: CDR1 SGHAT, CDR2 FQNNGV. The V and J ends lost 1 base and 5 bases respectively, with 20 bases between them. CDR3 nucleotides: TGTGCCAGCAGCTTAGGTGCGGCACCGGTGGGGCGTGAGACCCAGTACTTC. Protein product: CASSLGAAPVGRETQYF. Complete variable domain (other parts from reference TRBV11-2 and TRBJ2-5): EAGVAQSPRYKIIEKRQSVAFWCNPISGHATLYWYQQILGQGPKLLIQFQNNGVVDDSQLPKDRFSAERLKGVDSTLKIQPAKLEDSAVYLCASSLGAAPVGRETQYFGPGTRLLVL.